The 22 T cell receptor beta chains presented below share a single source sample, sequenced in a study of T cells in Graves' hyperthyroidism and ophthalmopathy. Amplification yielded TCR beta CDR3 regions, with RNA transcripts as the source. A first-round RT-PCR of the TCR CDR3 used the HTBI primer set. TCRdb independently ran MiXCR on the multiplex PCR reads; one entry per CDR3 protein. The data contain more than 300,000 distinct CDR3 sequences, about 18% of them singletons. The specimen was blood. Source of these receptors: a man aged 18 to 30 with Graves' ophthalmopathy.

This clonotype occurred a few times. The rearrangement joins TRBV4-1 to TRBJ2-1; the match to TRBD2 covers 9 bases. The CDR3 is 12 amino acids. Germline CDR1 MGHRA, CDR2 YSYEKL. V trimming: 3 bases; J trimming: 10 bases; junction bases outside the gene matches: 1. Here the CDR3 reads CASSHSGGEQFF. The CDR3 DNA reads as TGCGCCAGCAGCCATAGCGGGGGCGAGCAGTTCTTC.

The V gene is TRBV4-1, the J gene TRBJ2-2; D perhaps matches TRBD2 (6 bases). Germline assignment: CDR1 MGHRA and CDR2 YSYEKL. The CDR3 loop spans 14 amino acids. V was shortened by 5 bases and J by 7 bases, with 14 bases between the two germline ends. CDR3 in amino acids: CASSYPGVVGELFF. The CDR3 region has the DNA TGCGCCAGCAGCTATCCGGGGGTTGTCGGGGAGCTGTTTTTT.

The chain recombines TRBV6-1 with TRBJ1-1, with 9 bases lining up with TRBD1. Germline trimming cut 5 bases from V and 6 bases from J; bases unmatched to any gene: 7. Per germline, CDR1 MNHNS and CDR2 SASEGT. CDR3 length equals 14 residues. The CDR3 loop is CASSRRDRAPEAFF. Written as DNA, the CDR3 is TGTGCCAGCAGTCGCCGGGACAGGGCCCCTGAAGCTTTCTTT.

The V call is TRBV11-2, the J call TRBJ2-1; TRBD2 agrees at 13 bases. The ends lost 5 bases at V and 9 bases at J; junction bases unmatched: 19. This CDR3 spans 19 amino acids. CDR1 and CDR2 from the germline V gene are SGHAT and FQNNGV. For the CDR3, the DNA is TGTGCCAGCAGCCCCCAGGGGCCTGAGACTAGCGGGGGGCGGGGTGAGCAGTTCTTC. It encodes CASSPQGPETSGGRGEQFF.

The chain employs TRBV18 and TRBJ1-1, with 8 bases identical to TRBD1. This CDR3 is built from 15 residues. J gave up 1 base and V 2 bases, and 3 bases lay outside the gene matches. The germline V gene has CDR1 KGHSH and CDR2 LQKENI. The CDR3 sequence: CASSPRGTGNTEAFF. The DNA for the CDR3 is TGTGCCAGCTCACCAAGGGGGACAGGGAACACTGAAGCTTTCTTT.

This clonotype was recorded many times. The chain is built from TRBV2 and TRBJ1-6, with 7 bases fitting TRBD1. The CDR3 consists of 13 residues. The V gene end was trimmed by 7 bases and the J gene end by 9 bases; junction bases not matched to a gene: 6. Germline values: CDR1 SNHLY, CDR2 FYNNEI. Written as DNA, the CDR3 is TGTGCCAGCAAGAAGAAGGGGGCTTCACCCCTCCACTTT. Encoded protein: CASKKKGASPLHF.

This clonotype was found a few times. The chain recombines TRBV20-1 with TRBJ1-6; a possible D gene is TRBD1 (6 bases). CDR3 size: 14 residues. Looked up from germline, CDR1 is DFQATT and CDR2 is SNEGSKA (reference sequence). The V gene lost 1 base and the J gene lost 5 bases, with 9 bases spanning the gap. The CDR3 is CSARGAGDNSPLHF. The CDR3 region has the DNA TGCAGTGCTAGAGGAGCAGGGGATAATTCACCCCTCCACTTT.

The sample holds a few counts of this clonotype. CDR3 bases: TGCAGTCCAACGACAACTAACTATGGCTACACCTTC. This gives the protein CSPTTTNYGYTF. The V call is TRBV20-1, the J call TRBJ1-2; D ambiguous. V lost 8 bases, J lost 0 bases, and 10 bases lay in between. The CDR3 has 12 amino acids. Germline V CDR1 and CDR2: DFQATT, SNEGSKA (reference sequence).

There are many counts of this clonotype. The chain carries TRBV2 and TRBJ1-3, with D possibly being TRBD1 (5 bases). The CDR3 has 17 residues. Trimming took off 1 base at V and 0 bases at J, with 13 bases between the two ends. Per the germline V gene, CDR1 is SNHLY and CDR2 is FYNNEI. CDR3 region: CASSEVDRRYSGNTIYF. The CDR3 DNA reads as TGTGCCAGCAGTGAAGTTGACAGAAGATACTCTGGAAACACCATATATTTT.

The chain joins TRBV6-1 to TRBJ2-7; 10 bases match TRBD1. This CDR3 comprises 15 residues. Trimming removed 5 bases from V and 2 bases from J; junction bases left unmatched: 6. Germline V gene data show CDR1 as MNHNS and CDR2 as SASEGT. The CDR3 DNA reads TGTGCCAGCAGTTCCCCCGGACAGGGGGCCTACGAGCAGTACTTC. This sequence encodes CASSSPGQGAYEQYF.

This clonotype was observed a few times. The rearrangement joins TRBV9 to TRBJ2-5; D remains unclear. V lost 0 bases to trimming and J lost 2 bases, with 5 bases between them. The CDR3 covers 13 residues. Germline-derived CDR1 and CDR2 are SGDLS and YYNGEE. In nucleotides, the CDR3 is TGTGCCAGCAGCGTAGACCCGCAAGAGACCCAGTACTTC. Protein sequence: CASSVDPQETQYF.

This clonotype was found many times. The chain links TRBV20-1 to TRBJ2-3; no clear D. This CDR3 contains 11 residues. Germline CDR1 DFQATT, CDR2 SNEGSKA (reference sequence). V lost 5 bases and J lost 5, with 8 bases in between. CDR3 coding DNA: TGCAGTGCTTCGTGGGGAGATACGCAGTATTTT. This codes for CSASWGDTQYF.

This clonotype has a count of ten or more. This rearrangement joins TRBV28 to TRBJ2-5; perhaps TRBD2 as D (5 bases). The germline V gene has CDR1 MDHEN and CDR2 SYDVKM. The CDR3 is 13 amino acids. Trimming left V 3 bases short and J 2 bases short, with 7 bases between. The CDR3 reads CASSLVAQETQYF. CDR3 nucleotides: TGTGCCAGCAGTTTGGTAGCGCAAGAGACCCAGTACTTC.

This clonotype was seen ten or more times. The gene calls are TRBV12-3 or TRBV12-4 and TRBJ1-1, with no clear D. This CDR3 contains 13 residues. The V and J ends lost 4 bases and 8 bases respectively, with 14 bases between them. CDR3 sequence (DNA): TGTGCCAGCAGTTCCCCGCTGCAGGCAGAAGCTTTCTTT. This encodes CASSSPLQAEAFF.

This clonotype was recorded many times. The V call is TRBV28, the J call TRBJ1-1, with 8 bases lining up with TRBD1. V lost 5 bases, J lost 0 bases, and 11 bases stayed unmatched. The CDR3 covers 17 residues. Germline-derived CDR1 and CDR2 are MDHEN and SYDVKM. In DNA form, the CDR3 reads TGTGCCAGCAGTCTCCAACGGACAGGGAATCTGAACACTGAAGCTTTCTTT. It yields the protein CASSLQRTGNLNTEAFF.

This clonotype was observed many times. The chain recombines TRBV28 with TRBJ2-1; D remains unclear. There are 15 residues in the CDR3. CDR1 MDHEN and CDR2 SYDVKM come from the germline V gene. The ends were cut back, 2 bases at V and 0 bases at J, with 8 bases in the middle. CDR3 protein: CASSLRRSSYNEQFF. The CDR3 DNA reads TGTGCCAGCAGTTTACGACGGAGCTCCTACAATGAGCAGTTCTTC. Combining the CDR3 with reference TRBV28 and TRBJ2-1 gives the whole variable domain DVKVTQSSRYLVKRTGEKVFLECVQDMDHENMFWYRQDPGLGLRLIYFSYDVKMKEKGDIPEGYSVSREKKERFSLILESASTNQTSMYLCASSLRRSSYNEQFFGPGTRLTVL.

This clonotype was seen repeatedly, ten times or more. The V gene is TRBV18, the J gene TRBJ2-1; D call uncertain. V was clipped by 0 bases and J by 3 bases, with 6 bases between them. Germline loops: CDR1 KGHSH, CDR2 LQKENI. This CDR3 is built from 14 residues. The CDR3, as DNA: TGTGCCAGCTCACCACCGACCCTCTACAATGAGCAGTTCTTC. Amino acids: CASSPPTLYNEQFF.

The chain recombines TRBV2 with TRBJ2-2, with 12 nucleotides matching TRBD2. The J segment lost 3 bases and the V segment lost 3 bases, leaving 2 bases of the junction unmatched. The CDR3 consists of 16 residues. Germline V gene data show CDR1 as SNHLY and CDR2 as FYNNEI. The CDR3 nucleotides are TGTGCCAGCAGTGACGGACTAGCGGGGTACACCGGGGAGCTGTTTTTT. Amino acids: CASSDGLAGYTGELFF.

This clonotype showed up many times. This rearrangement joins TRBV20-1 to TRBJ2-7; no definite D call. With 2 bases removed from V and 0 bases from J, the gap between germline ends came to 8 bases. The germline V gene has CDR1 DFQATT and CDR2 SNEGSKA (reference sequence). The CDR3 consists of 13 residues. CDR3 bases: TGCAGTGCTAGATTACTGAGCTCCTACGAGCAGTACTTC. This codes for CSARLLSSYEQYF.

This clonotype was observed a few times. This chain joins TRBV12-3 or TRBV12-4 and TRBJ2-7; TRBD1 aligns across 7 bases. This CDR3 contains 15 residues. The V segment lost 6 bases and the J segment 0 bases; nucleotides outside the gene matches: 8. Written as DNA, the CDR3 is TGTGCCAGCAGAGCCGGACAGGCAGGCTCCTACGAGCAGTACTTC. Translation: CASRAGQAGSYEQYF.

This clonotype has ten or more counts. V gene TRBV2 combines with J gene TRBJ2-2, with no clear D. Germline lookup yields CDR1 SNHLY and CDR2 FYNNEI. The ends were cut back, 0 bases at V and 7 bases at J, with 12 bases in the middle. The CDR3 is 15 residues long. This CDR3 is CASSEALQTFGELFF. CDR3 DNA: TGTGCCAGCAGTGAAGCGCTTCAGACGTTCGGGGAGCTGTTTTTT.

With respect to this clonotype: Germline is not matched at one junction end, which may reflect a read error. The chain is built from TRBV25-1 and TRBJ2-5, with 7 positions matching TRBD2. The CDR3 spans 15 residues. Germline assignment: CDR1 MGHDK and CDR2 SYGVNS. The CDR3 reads CASRESGPAGVAQYF. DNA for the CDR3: TGTGCCAGCAGGGAATCCGGACCCGCGGGGGTGGCCCAGTACTTC. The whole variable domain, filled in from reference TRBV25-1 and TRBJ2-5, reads EADIYQTPRYLVIGTGKKITLECSQTMGHDKMYWYQQDPGMELHLIHYSYGVNSTEKGDLSSESTVSRIRTEHFPLTLESARPSHTSQYLCASRESGPAGVAQYFGPGTRLLVL.